Listed here are 27 T cell receptor beta chains from one sample, sequenced in a study of blood T cell repertoires in COVID-19. This table comes from immunoSEQ multiplex PCR, and its TCRdb copy is limited to in-frame clones, with some not included. Among roughly 120,000 clones, 87% were seen once, and the ten largest hold 25% to 35%. Sample: peripheral blood. The receptors stem from a woman aged 65 to 85 with acute or convalescent COVID-19.

V is TRBV10-3 and J is TRBJ1-2; 10 bases are shared with TRBD1. The CDR3 loop spans 15 amino acids. The germline CDR1 and CDR2 sequences are ENHRY and SYGVKD. The V gene end was trimmed by 6 bases and the J gene end by 4 bases; junction bases not matched to a gene: 8. The DNA for the CDR3 is TGTGCCATCAGCCCCGGGACAGGGGCAATCTATGGCTACACCTTC. This sequence encodes CAISPGTGAIYGYTF.

V and J are TRBV30 and TRBJ2-5; D possibly corresponds to TRBD2 (6 bases). The CDR3 is 11 amino acids. Trimming took 3 bases from V and 5 from J, leaving 7 bases between them. The germline gives CDR1 GTSNPN, CDR2 SVGIG (reference sequence). The CDR3 DNA sequence: TGTGCCTGGAGAGGAGGGGAGACCCAGTACTTC. Amino acid sequence: CAWRGGETQYF.

The chain recombines TRBV20-1 with TRBJ2-1; 12 bases align to TRBD2. V lost 5 bases to trimming and J lost 7 bases; unmatched junction nucleotides: 9. This CDR3 has 15 amino acids. In germline, CDR1 is DFQATT, CDR2 SNEGSKA (reference sequence). CDR3 sequence (DNA): TGCAGTGCTGGTGGACTAGCGGGGAGGGAAAATGAGCAGTTCTTC. As protein: CSAGGLAGRENEQFF.

CDR3 DNA sequence: TGTGCCAGCAGCCAAGTCCCCGTTGGCGAGACCCAGTACTTC. Its translation is CASSQVPVGETQYF. The chain couples TRBV28 to TRBJ2-5; D ambiguous. Trimming left V 6 bases short and J 5 bases short, with 16 bases between. Germline-derived CDR1 and CDR2 are MDHEN and SYDVKM. The CDR3 has 14 amino acids.

The chain combines TRBV27 with TRBJ2-7; D is possibly TRBD1 (5 bases). This CDR3 is built from 12 residues. V lost 6 bases to trimming and J lost 4 bases, with 10 bases between them. Looked up from germline, CDR1 is MNHEY and CDR2 is SMNVEV (reference sequence). This CDR3 reads CASSLAGYEQYF. CDR3 coding DNA: TGTGCCAGCAGCTTAGCAGGGTACGAGCAGTACTTC.

This chain connects TRBV30 to TRBJ2-3, with TRBD2 identical over 8 bases. Germline CDR1 reads GTSNPN; CDR2 reads SVGIG (reference sequence). The CDR3 spans 17 residues. Trimming removed 1 base from V and 0 bases from J; junction bases left unmatched: 9. The CDR3 DNA is TGTGCCTGGAGTGGACTAGCGCCCGCAGGTAGCACAGATACGCAGTATTTT. Residues: CAWSGLAPAGSTDTQYF.

The J gene is TRBJ2-7, the V gene TRBV20-1; no firm D call. V dropped 3 bases and J dropped 2 bases, with 11 bases sitting between them. CDR1 DFQATT and CDR2 SNEGSKA come from the germline V gene (reference sequence). This CDR3 comprises 13 residues. For the CDR3, the DNA is TGCAGTGCTAGTGGCGGTTCAACCTACGAGCAGTACTTC. Translating it yields CSASGGSTYEQYF.

This clone was observed once. This rearrangement joins TRBV30 to TRBJ2-5; TRBD2 matches 9 bases. J lost 4 bases, V lost 0 bases, and 6 bases had no gene match. The CDR3 sequence is 15 residues long. Per the germline V gene, CDR1 is GTSNPN and CDR2 is SVGIG (reference sequence). CDR3 in DNA: TGTGCCTGGAGTGTACAACGCGGGGGGGCAGAGACCCAGTACTTC. As protein: CAWSVQRGGAETQYF.

This chain joins TRBV13 and TRBJ1-3, with a possible D match to TRBD1 (6 bases). The CDR3 is made up of 14 amino acids. V gave up 2 bases and J gave up 2 bases, with 7 bases separating them. From germline, CDR1 is PRHDT and CDR2 FYEKMQ (reference sequence). As DNA, the CDR3 is TGTGCCAGCAGCTTATCAGGGGCTGGAAACACCATATATTTT. This gives the protein CASSLSGAGNTIYF. The full variable domain, in which reference TRBV13 and TRBJ1-3 provide the parts outside the CDR3, is AAGVIQSPRHLIKEKRETATLKCYPIPRHDTVYWYQQGPGQDPQFLISFYEKMQSDKGSIPDRFSAQQFSDYHSELNMSSLELGDSALYFCASSLSGAGNTIYFGEGSWLTVV.

This clone has just one count. This chain connects TRBV7-3 to TRBJ1-1; 7 positions match TRBD1. With V trimmed by 1 base and J by 4 bases, 12 bases remained unmatched. Germline loops: CDR1 SGHTA, CDR2 FQGTGA. This CDR3 has 17 residues. CDR3 region: CASSLKRQGAGGTEAFF. As DNA, the CDR3 is TGTGCCAGCAGCTTAAAACGACAGGGCGCCGGAGGCACTGAAGCTTTCTTT.

V is TRBV28 and J is TRBJ2-2; TRBD2 agrees at 7 bases. V trimming: 7 bases; J trimming: 2 bases; junction bases outside the gene matches: 4. The CDR3 contains 14 residues. Germline CDR1 MDHEN, CDR2 SYDVKM. The CDR3 region has the DNA TGTGCCAGCACCCCGGGGGGAAACACCGGGGAGCTGTTTTTT. The encoded protein is CASTPGGNTGELFF.

This chain links TRBV14 with TRBJ1-2; a possible D gene is TRBD1 (6 bases). The germline V gene has CDR1 SGHDN and CDR2 FVKESK. This CDR3 region has 15 residues. With 0 bases removed from V and 3 bases from J, the gap between germline ends came to 11 bases. The chain's CDR3 is CASSQDRGGYYGYTF. DNA for the CDR3: TGTGCCAGCAGCCAAGATCGGGGGGGCTACTATGGCTACACCTTC.

This clone was seen a handful of times. The chain uses TRBV14 and TRBJ2-1, with a tentative D call TRBD2 (6 bases). V lost 0 bases to trimming and J lost 1 base, with 10 bases between them. The CDR3 extends over 16 amino acids. From germline, CDR1 is SGHDN and CDR2 FVKESK. In DNA form, the CDR3 reads TGTGCCAGCAGCCAAGACGGGGGAGGATCCTACAATGAGCAGTTCTTC. Encoded protein: CASSQDGGGSYNEQFF.

In DNA form, the CDR3 reads TGTGCCAGTAATCAGGGGCTTTCACCTACTAACTATGGCTACACCTTC. It translates to CASNQGLSPTNYGYTF. V gene TRBV19 combines with J gene TRBJ1-2, with D tentatively TRBD1 (6 bases). CDR1 is LNHDA and CDR2 is SQIVND in the germline V gene (reference sequence). The CDR3 has 16 amino acids. Trimming left V 7 bases short and J 0 bases short, with 18 bases between. The whole variable domain, filled in from reference TRBV19 and TRBJ1-2, reads DGGITQSPKYLFRKEGQNVTLSCEQNLNHDAMYWYRQDPGQGLRLIYYSQIVNDFQKGDIAEGYSVSREKKESFPLTVTSAQKNPTAFYLCASNQGLSPTNYGYTFGSGTRLTVV.

The rearrangement links TRBV18 to TRBJ2-3, with 8 positions matching TRBD1. This CDR3 has 14 residues. V shed 5 bases and J 2 bases; nucleotides not matched to a gene: 3. The germline V gene encodes CDR1 KGHSH and CDR2 LQKENI. The CDR3, as DNA: TGTGCCAGCTCAGCACAGGGGGACACAGATACGCAGTATTTT. Protein: CASSAQGDTDTQYF.

V usage is TRBV7-9 and J usage is TRBJ1-1, with 8 bases identical to TRBD1. V dropped 5 bases and J dropped 2; count of bases not matched to a gene: 10. The CDR3 has 16 amino acids. Germline lookup yields CDR1 SEHNR and CDR2 FQNEAQ (reference sequence). CDR3 protein: CASSPRRTGSNTEAFF. The CDR3 DNA reads as TGTGCCAGCAGCCCAAGGAGGACAGGGAGTAACACTGAAGCTTTCTTT.

The rearrangement uses TRBV5-1 and TRBJ1-1, with 8 bases that match TRBD1. Per the germline V gene, CDR1 is SGHRS and CDR2 is YFSETQ. The CDR3 totals 16 residues. The ends lost 1 base at V and 1 base at J; junction bases unmatched: 6. The CDR3 sequence is CASSLFPGQENTEAFF. Written as DNA, the CDR3 is TGCGCCAGCAGCTTGTTTCCGGGACAGGAGAACACTGAAGCTTTCTTT.

The J gene is TRBJ1-2, the V gene TRBV5-6; no definite D call. The ends were cut back, 4 bases at V and 8 bases at J, with 15 bases in the middle. This CDR3 is 13 amino acids long. Germline V gives CDR1 SGHDT, CDR2 YYEEEE. CDR3: CASSVWWAKGYTF. The CDR3 DNA reads as TGTGCCAGCAGCGTGTGGTGGGCAAAAGGCTACACCTTC.

The chain has TRBV7-6 and TRBJ2-7; 9 bases are shared with TRBD1. J was trimmed by 3 bases and V by 0 bases; bases with no gene match: 3. The CDR3 covers 15 residues. Germline V CDR1 and CDR2: SGHVS, FNYEAQ. The CDR3 nucleotides read TGTGCCAGCAGCTTAGCGCAGGGACAGGGCTACGAGCAGTACTTC. Translating it yields CASSLAQGQGYEQYF.

This chain uses TRBV24-1 with TRBJ2-7, with TRBD2 matching 9 bases. Looked up from germline, CDR1 is KGHDR and CDR2 is SFDVKD. CDR3 size: 15 residues. V dropped 8 bases and J dropped 7; count of bases not matched to a gene: 14. CDR3 DNA sequence: TGTGCCACCACCTGCGGGGGGGCACTACCTTTTGAGCAGTACTTC. It translates to CATTCGGALPFEQYF.

This clone was observed once. The chain has TRBV18 and TRBJ2-5, with D unclear. This CDR3 spans 13 amino acids. Trimming removed 3 bases at V and 4 bases at J, with 9 bases between. Germline assignment: CDR1 KGHSH and CDR2 LQKENI. CDR3 sequence: CASSPELRETQYF. The CDR3 nucleotides read TGTGCCAGCTCACCGGAGCTGCGAGAGACCCAGTACTTC. The complete variable domain, with remaining parts taken from reference TRBV18 and TRBJ2-5, reads NAGVMQNPRHLVRRRGQEARLRCSPMKGHSHVYWYRQLPEEGLKFMVYLQKENIIDESGMPKERFSAEFPKEGPSILRIQQVVRGDSAAYFCASSPELRETQYFGPGTRLLVL.

The V gene is TRBV6-5, the J gene TRBJ1-3; D is unresolved. Trimming removed 0 bases at V and 0 bases at J, with 9 bases between. The germline CDR1 and CDR2 sequences are MNHEY and SVGAGI. This CDR3 has 16 amino acids. CDR3 in amino acids: CASSYSASDSGNTIYF. CDR3 coding DNA: TGTGCCAGCAGTTACTCGGCCAGTGACTCTGGAAACACCATATATTTT.

On this clone itself: Other nucleotide sequences in the sample specify the same CDR3. The V gene is TRBV5-1, the J gene TRBJ2-7; TRBD1 agrees at 7 bases. Germline V gene data show CDR1 as SGHRS and CDR2 as YFSETQ. After removal of 1 base from V and 2 bases from J, the junction contained 0 bases not matched to a gene. This CDR3 has 13 amino acids. The CDR3 nucleotides read TGCGCCAGCAGCTTGACAGGGGCCTACGAGCAGTACTTC. Its translation: CASSLTGAYEQYF.

The chain has TRBV4-1 and TRBJ1-5, with TRBD1 as a possible D gene (6 bases). This CDR3 spans 15 amino acids. V lost 3 bases and J lost 3, with 12 bases in between. Per the germline V gene, CDR1 is MGHRA and CDR2 is YSYEKL. CDR3 DNA sequence: TGCGCCAGCAGCCACTCCGACAGGACCAATCAGCCCCAGCATTTT. Translation gives CASSHSDRTNQPQHF.

V is TRBV5-4 and J is TRBJ2-2, with 11 bases fitting TRBD1. The germline gives CDR1 SGHNT, CDR2 YYREEE (reference sequence). The CDR3 has 16 amino acids. Germline trimming cut 0 bases from V and 4 bases from J; bases unmatched to any gene: 2. The CDR3 nucleotides are TGTGCCAGCAGCTTGGACGGGACAGGGGGCACCGGGGAGCTGTTTTTT. Amino acids: CASSLDGTGGTGELFF.

The J gene is TRBJ2-7, the V gene TRBV12-5, with D possibly matching TRBD2 (6 bases). V lost 2 bases, J lost 4 bases, and 15 bases lay in between. This CDR3 is 15 amino acids long. CDR1 LGHNT and CDR2 FRNRAP come from the germline V gene. The DNA for the CDR3 is TGTGCTAGTGGTTTGCGCCCCGGGGGAGAATACGAGCAGTACTTC. Protein: CASGLRPGGEYEQYF.

J is TRBJ2-5 and V is TRBV7-3, with 7 nucleotides matching TRBD2. Trimming cost V 1 base and J 1 base; bases outside gene matches: 6. The CDR3 has 16 amino acids. Germline values: CDR1 SGHTA, CDR2 FQGTGA. The CDR3 sequence: CASSLIGAGTQETQYF. The CDR3 region has the DNA TGTGCCAGCAGCTTAATTGGAGCGGGGACCCAAGAGACCCAGTACTTC.